A selection of T cell receptor beta chains follows, all from one sample in a study of control samples from healthy donors and cancer patients. Profiled with immunoSEQ multiplex PCR; TCRdb holds only in-frame clones, not every one. The table lists tens of thousands of clones, roughly 83% of them singletons. The sequencing input was PBMCs. These receptors were obtained from a man between 65 and 85 years old with lung cancer. CDR3s include the opening cysteine and the closing phenylalanine or tryptophan. A D gene is named only where the DNA matches it firmly. Expanded clones get a size class; other rows say once, few or many, or leave the size out.

J gene	V gene	D gene	clone size	CDR3 DNA	CDR3 protein
TRBJ1-1	TRBV2	NA	NA	TGTGCCAGCAGGAGGGGCCAGAACACTGAAGCTTTCTTT	CASRRGQNTEAFF
TRBJ2-3	TRBV7-2	NA	NA	TGTGCCAGCAGCGGCCGACTAGAGTGGGGGAGAGATACGCAGTATTTT	CASSGRLEWGRDTQYF
TRBJ2-3	TRBV5-8	TRBD1	NA	TGTGCCAGCAGCTTGGGGGGACAGGACACAGATACGCAGTATTTT	CASSLGGQDTDTQYF
TRBJ2-7	TRBV25-1	TRBD1	NA	TGTGCCAGCAGCTTGGGACAGGGATTGTACGAGCAGTACTTC	CASSLGQGLYEQYF
TRBJ2-2	TRBV5-1	NA	NA	TGCGCCAGCAACCTCACACCGGAATCCGCCCGAGCGGGGGAGCTGTTTTTT	CASNLTPESARAGELFF
TRBJ2-7	TRBV18	TRBD2	NA	TGTGCCAGCTCACCACGAGCGGGGGGCTACGAGCAGTACTTC	CASSPRAGGYEQYF
TRBJ2-4	TRBV5-1	NA	NA	TGCGCCAGCAGCTTGGGCGCGGATGGAGGTTCTCAGTACTTC	CASSLGADGGSQYF
TRBJ2-3	TRBV6-4	TRBD2	once	TGTGCCAGCAGTACCGCAGCGGGGGGGCTAAATACGCAGTATTTT	CASSTAAGGLNTQYF
TRBJ1-2	TRBV3-1/TRBV3-2	NA	once	TGTGCCAGCAGCCAAGATCTGGTTACACCTTATGGCTACACCTTC	CASSQDLVTPYGYTF
TRBJ1-6	TRBV15	NA	NA	TGTGCCACCAGCACTAGGCGGGACCCCAATTCACCCCTCCACTTT	CATSTRRDPNSPLHF
TRBJ1-4	TRBV7-9	NA	NA	TGTGCCAGCAGCCCTAGTTGGGGTGCCAGTGCTAATGAAAAACTGTTTTTT	CASSPSWGASANEKLFF
TRBJ1-1	TRBV19	NA	NA	TGTGCCAGCCGACGGGCGCAGGGGAACACTGAAGCTTTCTTT	CASRRAQGNTEAFF
TRBJ1-2	TRBV15	TRBD1	NA	TGTGCCACCAGCAGAACAGGGGGCGCGGGCTATGGCTACACCTTC	CATSRTGGAGYGYTF
TRBJ2-2	TRBV4-3	TRBD1	NA	TGCGCCAGCAGCCCCGACAGGGGAGGTAACGGGGAGCTGTTTTTT	CASSPDRGGNGELFF